These T cell receptor beta chains were read from a single sample in a study of T cells after yellow fever vaccination. TCRdb redid the calling of the 5' RACE reads with MiXCR, one entry per CDR3 protein. Found here are 300,000 to 350,000 distinct CDR3 sequences, roughly 4.3% of them singletons; the top ten hold roughly 19%. The sequencing used PBMCs, collected 15 days after the yellow fever booster vaccination. These receptors originate from a man between 18 and 29 years old who received the YFV17D yellow fever vaccine. The CDR3 runs from the conserved cysteine through the conserved F or W. D genes are given only for firm matches. Only part of the rows carry a size: once, few, many, or a class if the clone is expanded.

D gene,J gene,clone size,V gene,CDR3 protein,CDR3 DNA
-,TRBJ1-1,few,TRBV12-5,CASGLEYTEAFF,TGTGCTAGTGGTTTAGAATACACTGAAGCTTTCTTT
-,TRBJ2-6,many,TRBV5-5,CASSLAVVAVLNGSGANVLTF,TGTGCCAGCAGCTTGGCCGTGGTAGCGGTCCTGAACGGCTCTGGGGCCAACGTCCTGACTTTC
-,TRBJ2-5,-,TRBV7-6,CASNGRGLETQYF,TGTGCCAGCAACGGCAGGGGATTGGAGACCCAGTACTTC
-,TRBJ1-4,few,TRBV13,CASSLRGLGEKLFF,TGTGCCAGCAGCTTACGGGGCCTGGGTGAAAAACTGTTTTTT
-,TRBJ2-7,many,TRBV12-3/TRBV12-4,CASSLGQLGYEQYF,TGTGCCAGCAGTTTGGGGCAACTAGGCTACGAGCAGTACTTC
-,TRBJ2-5,-,TRBV6-5,CASSYSQGPSQETQYF,TGTGCCAGCAGTTACTCGCAGGGGCCAAGCCAAGAGACCCAGTACTTC
-,TRBJ2-7,many,TRBV7-2,CASSDRREREQYF,TGTGCCAGCAGCGACCGGAGGGAGCGCGAGCAGTACTTC
-,TRBJ1-2,few,TRBV5-1,CASSTKPAGLQGPYGYTF,TGCGCCAGCAGCACTAAACCGGCGGGCCTACAGGGCCCCTATGGCTACACCTTC
TRBD1,TRBJ2-5,-,TRBV20-1,CSATPGQGAFRETQYF,TGCAGTGCTACGCCTGGACAGGGGGCCTTCAGAGAGACCCAGTACTTC
TRBD1,TRBJ1-4,-,TRBV30,CAWSGHTGQNFEKLFF,TGTGCCTGGAGCGGACATACGGGACAGAATTTTGAAAAACTGTTTTTT
-,TRBJ2-5,few,TRBV5-6,CASSLWFQETQYF,TGTGCCAGCAGCTTGTGGTTTCAAGAGACCCAGTACTTC
-,TRBJ2-7,-,TRBV30,CTLGMGDGEQYF,TGTACCTTGGGTATGGGGGATGGGGAGCAGTACTTC
-,TRBJ2-5,-,TRBV30,CAWSRGGMETQYF,TGTGCCTGGAGTAGGGGGGGGATGGAGACCCAGTACTTC
-,TRBJ2-5,-,TRBV20-1,CSAKDGGFRGETQYF,TGCAGTGCAAAGGATGGGGGTTTTAGAGGAGAGACCCAGTACTTC
-,TRBJ1-2,few,TRBV5-1,CASTRGRPYGYTF,TGCGCCAGCACCCGGGGACGGCCCTATGGCTACACCTTC
-,TRBJ2-3,many,TRBV28,CASSRDGTDTQYF,TGTGCCAGCAGCAGGGATGGCACAGATACGCAGTATTTT
TRBD2,TRBJ2-5,many,TRBV20-1,CSARDRLAGQETQYF,TGCAGTGCTAGAGATCGCCTAGCGGGCCAAGAGACCCAGTACTTC
-,TRBJ2-5,-,TRBV5-1,CASSSHFSGQETQYF,TGCGCCAGCAGTTCCCACTTTAGCGGACAAGAGACCCAGTACTTC
-,TRBJ2-5,-,TRBV18,CASSPLKGQETQYF,TGTGCCAGCTCACCACTGAAGGGCCAAGAGACCCAGTACTTC
-,TRBJ1-1,few,TRBV18,CASSRDKNTEAFF,TGTGCCAGCTCTCGCGACAAGAACACTGAAGCTTTCTTT
-,TRBJ1-1,-,TRBV4-1,CASSQNERGLLEAFF,TGCGCCAGCAGCCAAAACGAAAGGGGCCTTCTAGAAGCTTTCTTT
TRBD1,TRBJ2-5,-,TRBV4-2,CASSQIELDRVKETQYF,TGTGCCAGCAGCCAAATAGAACTGGACAGGGTGAAAGAGACCCAGTACTTC
TRBD2,TRBJ2-1,-,TRBV4-2,CASSQVGAGGSYNEQFF,TGTGCCAGCAGCCAAGTCGGTGCGGGGGGGTCCTACAATGAGCAGTTCTTC
-,TRBJ2-1,many,TRBV7-3,CASSSPRGGADEQFF,TGTGCCAGCAGCTCCCCCCGAGGGGGGGCGGATGAGCAGTTCTTC
-,TRBJ2-7,-,TRBV19,CASSDATPYEQYF,TGTGCCAGTTCGGACGCCACCCCCTACGAGCAGTACTTC
-,TRBJ2-5,many,TRBV29-1,CSVEDMQETQYF,TGCAGCGTCGAGGACATGCAAGAGACCCAGTACTTC
-,TRBJ1-2,few,TRBV4-2,CASSQDGEADYGYTF,TGTGCCAGCAGCCAAGATGGGGAGGCAGACTATGGCTACACCTTC
-,TRBJ1-2,few,TRBV5-5,CASSPDAMATFQDTF,TGTGCCAGCAGCCCGGACGCTATGGCTACTTTTCAAGACACCTTC
-,TRBJ2-2,few,TRBV6-2/TRBV6-3,CASWQGTGELFF,TGTGCCAGCTGGCAGGGCACCGGGGAGCTGTTTTTT
TRBD2,TRBJ2-3,many,TRBV3-1,CASSRTSFTDTQYF,TGTGCCAGCTCCAGGACTAGCTTCACAGATACGCAGTATTTT
TRBD1,TRBJ2-1,many,TRBV20-1,CSARDLRTGGSGPRSEQFF,TGCAGTGCTAGAGACCTCCGGACAGGGGGATCGGGGCCTCGGAGTGAGCAGTTCTTC
TRBD2,TRBJ2-3,-,TRBV20-1,CSARSGGGADTQYF,TGCAGTGCTAGGAGCGGGGGAGGGGCAGATACGCAGTATTTT
-,TRBJ2-7,many,TRBV27,CASSRAGPFHEQYF,TGTGCCAGCAGCCGCGCGGGACCCTTTCACGAGCAGTACTTC
-,TRBJ1-1,-,TRBV6-1,CASSGVRGNTEAFF,TGTGCCAGCAGTGGAGTCAGGGGGAACACTGAAGCTTTCTTT